This T cell receptor beta chain stems from a study of T cell changes during pregnancy in multiple sclerosis. The assay was immunoSEQ multiplex PCR, and TCRdb's table has in-frame clones only and misses some. The sample includes about 54,000 clones, more than 90% of them seen just once. V was pared by 2 bases and J by 3 bases, with 9 bases of the junction left unmatched. CDR1 and CDR2 (germline): MNHNS, SASEGT. The CDR3 is 16 amino acids. This sequence originates from a female donor in good health, enrolled as a control in a pregnancy study. The chain links TRBV6-1 to TRBJ2-7; 8 bases match TRBD1. The specimen comprised peripheral blood, sampled after pregnancy. The CDR3 here is CASSERGRGRIYEQYF. In nucleotides, the CDR3 is TGTGCCAGCAGTGAAAGGGGCAGGGGGCGCATCTACGAGCAGTACTTC.